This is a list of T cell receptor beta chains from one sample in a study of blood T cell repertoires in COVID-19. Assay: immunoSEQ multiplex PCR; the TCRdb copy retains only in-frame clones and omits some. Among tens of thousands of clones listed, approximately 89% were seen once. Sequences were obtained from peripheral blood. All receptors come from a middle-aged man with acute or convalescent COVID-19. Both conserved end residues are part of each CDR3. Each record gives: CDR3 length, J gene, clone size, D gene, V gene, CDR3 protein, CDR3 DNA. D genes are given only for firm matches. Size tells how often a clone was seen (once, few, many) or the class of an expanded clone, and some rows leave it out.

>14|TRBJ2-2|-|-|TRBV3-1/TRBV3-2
CASSPTRGNGELFF
TGTGCCAGCAGCCCGACAAGGGGGAACGGGGAGCTGTTTTTT
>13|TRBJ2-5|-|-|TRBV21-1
CASSKTGRETQYF
TGTGCCAGCAGCAAGACAGGGCGGGAGACCCAGTACTTC
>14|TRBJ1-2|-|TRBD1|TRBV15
CATSPPGTGDGYTF
TGTGCCACCAGCCCCCCAGGGACAGGGGATGGCTACACCTTC
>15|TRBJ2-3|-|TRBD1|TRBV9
CASSLRQGSTDTQYF
TGTGCCAGCAGCTTAAGACAGGGAAGCACAGATACGCAGTATTTT
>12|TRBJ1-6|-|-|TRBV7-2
CASSPSNSPLHF
TGTGCCAGCAGCCCCTCCAATTCACCCCTCCACTTT
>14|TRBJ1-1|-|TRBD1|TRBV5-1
CASSVTGGDTEAFF
TGCGCCAGCAGCGTGACAGGGGGCGACACTGAAGCTTTCTTT
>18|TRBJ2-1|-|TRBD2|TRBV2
CASSGSSGRFSSYNEQFF
TGTGCCAGCTCAGGATCTAGCGGGAGGTTTAGCTCCTACAATGAGCAGTTCTTC
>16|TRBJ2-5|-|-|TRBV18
CASSPPAGLGQETQYF
TGTGCCAGCTCACCACCGGCAGGGCTGGGGCAAGAGACCCAGTACTTC
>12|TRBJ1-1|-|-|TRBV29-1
CSVEGSGDEAFF
TGCAGCGTTGAAGGGTCCGGGGATGAAGCTTTCTTT
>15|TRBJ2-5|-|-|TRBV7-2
CASSKTRTEQETQYF
TGTGCCAGCAGCAAAACTCGGACAGAGCAAGAGACCCAGTACTTC
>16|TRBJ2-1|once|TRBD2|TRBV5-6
CASSRAPTSGTNEQFF
TGTGCCAGCAGCCGGGCCCCCACTAGCGGGACGAATGAGCAGTTCTTC
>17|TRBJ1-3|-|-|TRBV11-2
CASSLDSQGRAGNTIYF
TGTGCCAGCAGCTTAGATTCTCAGGGTCGGGCCGGAAACACCATATATTTT
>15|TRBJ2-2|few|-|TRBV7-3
CASSLGLAGTGELFF
TGTGCCAGCAGCTTAGGGCTAGCAGGCACCGGGGAGCTGTTTTTT
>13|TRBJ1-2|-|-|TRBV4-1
CASSQEPPTLGTF
TGCGCCAGCAGCCAAGAGCCACCAACCCTCGGGACCTTC
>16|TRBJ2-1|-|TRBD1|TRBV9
CASSVGGTVVYNEQFF
TGTGCCAGCAGCGTAGGGGGGACAGTTGTTTACAATGAGCAGTTCTTC